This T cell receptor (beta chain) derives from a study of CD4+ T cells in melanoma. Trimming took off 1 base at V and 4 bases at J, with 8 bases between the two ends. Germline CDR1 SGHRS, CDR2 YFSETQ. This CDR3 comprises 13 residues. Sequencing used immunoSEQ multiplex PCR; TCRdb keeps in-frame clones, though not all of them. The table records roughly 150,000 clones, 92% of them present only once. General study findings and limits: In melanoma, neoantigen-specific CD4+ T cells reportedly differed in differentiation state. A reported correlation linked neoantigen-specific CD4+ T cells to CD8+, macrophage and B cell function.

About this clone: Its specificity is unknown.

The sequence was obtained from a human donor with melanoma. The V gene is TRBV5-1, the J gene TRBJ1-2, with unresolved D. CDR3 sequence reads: CASSLNTIYGYTF. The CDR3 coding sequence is TGCGCCAGCAGCTTGAACACTATCTATGGCTACACCTTC.